This TCR beta chain derives from a study of blood T cell repertoires in COVID-19. This CDR3 is 17 amino acids long. V dropped 5 bases and J dropped 10; count of bases not matched to a gene: 20. The germline CDR1 and CDR2 sequences are MNHEY and SMNVEV (reference sequence). Original handling: Researchers report that nucleated cell counts were estimated from reference gene primer amplification. The method was immunoSEQ multiplex PCR; TCRdb's version includes in-frame clones alone and lacks a portion of them. For V, J and clone size, that table is used; D and trimming come from the DNA. The sample consists of 200,000 to 250,000 clones, 85% to 90% of them appearing once.

This clonotype was sampled from a man aged 18 to 29 with active or convalescent COVID-19. The chain has TRBV27 and TRBJ2-1, with TRBD1 identical over 7 bases. Sequencing was carried out using peripheral blood. CDR3 sequence (DNA): TGTGCCAGCAGTCGAGAGGGGGCCCCCACCCATTCTAGCGAGCAGTTCTTC. Translation gives CASSREGAPTHSSEQFF.